What follows is one TCR beta chain and its context. This sample was taken from a study of blood T cell repertoires in COVID-19. Study-wide context: COVID-19 samples, acute and convalescent, were from the United States, Italy and Spain. Sample material is recorded as cDNA or gDNA derived from T cells, B-cell-depleted T cells, or PBMCs.

Authors' data handling: Amplifying reference gene primers gave estimates of nucleated cell counts. The data were produced by immunoSEQ multiplex PCR, yet TCRdb's version contains in-frame clones alone and is incomplete. Clonal size and the V and J genes are those of that table, whereas D and trimming came from the DNA. The sample includes 25,000 to 35,000 clones, roughly 82% of them seen just once. V lost 1 base and J lost 8; bases outside the gene matches: 4. The CDR3 spans 13 residues. Germline V gene data show CDR1 as MNHEY and CDR2 as SMNVEV (reference sequence). This chain connects TRBV27 to TRBJ1-2, with 7 bases that match TRBD1. The sequence was obtained from a human donor in a cohort sampled during active COVID-19. Sequenced material: peripheral blood. The CDR3 nucleotides read TGTGCCAGCAGTTTATTAGGGGGCCAGGGCTACACCTTC. Translation gives CASSLLGGQGYTF.